In this sample, the clone carrying this TCR beta chain turned up a few times. What it binds is not known. Sorting of CD4+ naive, central memory, regulatory and stem cell-like memory cells was performed via CD45RO/CCR7/CD25/CD127/CD95/CD27. Isolated RNA was reverse transcribed in full, so expressed TCRB transcripts were sequenced. Reads from naive, central memory and regulatory T cell samples averaged roughly 3.3 million. The data were produced by immunoSEQ multiplex PCR, yet TCRdb's version contains in-frame clones alone and is incomplete. The sample includes around 260,000 clones, around 25% of them seen just once. Per the germline V gene, CDR1 is MDHEN and CDR2 is SYDVKM. V dropped 9 bases and J dropped 0 bases, with 5 bases sitting between them. CDR3 length equals 11 residues. The data originate from a study of beta chain features in type 1 diabetes. Overall study findings and caveats: Moderate but significant shortening of TCRB CDR3s was recorded in all four CD4+ subsets from Type 1 diabetes patients.

The clonotype originates from a woman aged 30 to 39 with type 1 diabetes. Material for sequencing was naive CD4+ T cells from blood. The gene calls are TRBV28 and TRBJ1-2; unclear D gene. The CDR3 DNA reads as TGTGCCAGTTATACTAACTATGGCTACACCTTC. It yields the protein CASYTNYGYTF.